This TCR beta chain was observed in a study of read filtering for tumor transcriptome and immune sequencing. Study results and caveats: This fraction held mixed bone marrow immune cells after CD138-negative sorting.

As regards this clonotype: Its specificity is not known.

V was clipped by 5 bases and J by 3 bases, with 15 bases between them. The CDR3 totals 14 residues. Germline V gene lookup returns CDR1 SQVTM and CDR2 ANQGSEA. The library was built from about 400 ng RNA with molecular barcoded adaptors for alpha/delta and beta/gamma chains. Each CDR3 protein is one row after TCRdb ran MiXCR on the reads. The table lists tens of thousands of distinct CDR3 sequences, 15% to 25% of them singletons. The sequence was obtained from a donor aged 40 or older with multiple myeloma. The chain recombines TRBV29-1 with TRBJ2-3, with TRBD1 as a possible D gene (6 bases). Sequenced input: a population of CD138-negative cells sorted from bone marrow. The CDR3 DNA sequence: TGCAGCGTTCAAAAAAGGACAGCTACAGATACGCAGTATTTT. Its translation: CSVQKRTATDTQYF.